This T cell receptor (beta chain) was captured by sequencing in a study of regulatory dendritic cells for organ transplantation. The assay was immunoSEQ multiplex PCR, and TCRdb's table has in-frame clones only and misses some. The sample shows almost 30,000 clones, roughly 79% of them seen only once. Sequencing was performed on memory CD4+ T cells from blood. Subset of the sample: CD45RO+ memory T cells. This receptor was obtained from a human donor in good health.

CDR3 DNA sequence: TGTGCCAGCAGGGGGACACAGGGGAACACCGGGGAGCTGTTTTTT. Translated: CASRGTQGNTGELFF. The V call is TRBV25-1, the J call TRBJ2-2; D might be TRBD1 (6 bases). The germline CDR1 and CDR2 sequences are MGHDK and SYGVNS. Trimming cost V 6 bases and J 1 base, with 12 bases left between them. The CDR3 sequence is 15 residues long.